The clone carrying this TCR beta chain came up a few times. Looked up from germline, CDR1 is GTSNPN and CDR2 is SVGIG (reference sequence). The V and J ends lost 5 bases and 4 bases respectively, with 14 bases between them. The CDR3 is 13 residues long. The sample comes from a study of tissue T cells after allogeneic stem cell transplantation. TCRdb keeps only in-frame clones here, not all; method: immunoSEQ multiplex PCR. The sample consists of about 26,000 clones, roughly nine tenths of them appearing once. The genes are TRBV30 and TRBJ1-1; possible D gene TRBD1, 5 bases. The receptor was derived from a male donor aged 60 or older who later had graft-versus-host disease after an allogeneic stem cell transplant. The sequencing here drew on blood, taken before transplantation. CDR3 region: CAWGSGGFTEAFF. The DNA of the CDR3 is TGTGCCTGGGGTTCCGGGGGATTCACTGAAGCTTTCTTT.